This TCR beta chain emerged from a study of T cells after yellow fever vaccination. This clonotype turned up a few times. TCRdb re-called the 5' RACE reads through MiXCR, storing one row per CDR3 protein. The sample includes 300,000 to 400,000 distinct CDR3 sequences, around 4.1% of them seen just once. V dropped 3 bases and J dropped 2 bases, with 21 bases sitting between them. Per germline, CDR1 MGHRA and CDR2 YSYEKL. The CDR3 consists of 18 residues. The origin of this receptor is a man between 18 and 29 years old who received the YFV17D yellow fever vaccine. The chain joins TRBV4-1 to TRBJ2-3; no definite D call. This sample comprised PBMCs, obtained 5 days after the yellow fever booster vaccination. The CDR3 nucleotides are TGCGCCAGCAGCCAGGACCCGAGGACGGGTGGATTCACAGATACGCAGTATTTT. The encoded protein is CASSQDPRTGGFTDTQYF.